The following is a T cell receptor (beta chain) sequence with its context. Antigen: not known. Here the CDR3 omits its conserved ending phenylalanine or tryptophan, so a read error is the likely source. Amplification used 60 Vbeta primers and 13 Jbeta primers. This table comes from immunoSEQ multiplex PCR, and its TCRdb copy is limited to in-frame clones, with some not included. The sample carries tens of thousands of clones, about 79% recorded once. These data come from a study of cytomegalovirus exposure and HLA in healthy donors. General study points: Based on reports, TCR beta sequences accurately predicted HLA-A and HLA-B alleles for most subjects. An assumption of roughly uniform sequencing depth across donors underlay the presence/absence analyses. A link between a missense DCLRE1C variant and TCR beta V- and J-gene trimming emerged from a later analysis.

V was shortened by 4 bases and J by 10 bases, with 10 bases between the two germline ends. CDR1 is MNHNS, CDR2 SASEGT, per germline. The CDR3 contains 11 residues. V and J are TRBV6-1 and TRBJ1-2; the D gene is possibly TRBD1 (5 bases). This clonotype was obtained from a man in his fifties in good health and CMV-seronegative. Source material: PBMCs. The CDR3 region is CASSVVGAYTS. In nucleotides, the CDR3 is TGTGCCAGCAGTGTCGTAGGGGCCTACACCTCC.